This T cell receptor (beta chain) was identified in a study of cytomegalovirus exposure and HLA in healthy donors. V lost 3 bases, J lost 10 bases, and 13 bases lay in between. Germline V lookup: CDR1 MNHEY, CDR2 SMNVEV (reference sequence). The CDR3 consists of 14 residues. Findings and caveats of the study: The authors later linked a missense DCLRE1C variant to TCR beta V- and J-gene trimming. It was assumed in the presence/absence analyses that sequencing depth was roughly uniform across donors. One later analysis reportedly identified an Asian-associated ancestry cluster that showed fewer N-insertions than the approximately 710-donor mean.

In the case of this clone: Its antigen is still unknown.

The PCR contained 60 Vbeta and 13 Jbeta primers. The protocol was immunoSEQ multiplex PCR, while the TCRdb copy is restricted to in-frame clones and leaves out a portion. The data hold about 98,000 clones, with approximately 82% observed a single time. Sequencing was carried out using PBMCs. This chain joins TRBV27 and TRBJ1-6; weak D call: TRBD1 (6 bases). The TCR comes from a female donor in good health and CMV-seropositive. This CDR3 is CASSLWDKRSPLHF. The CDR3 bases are TGTGCCAGCAGTTTGTGGGACAAAAGGTCACCCCTCCACTTT.